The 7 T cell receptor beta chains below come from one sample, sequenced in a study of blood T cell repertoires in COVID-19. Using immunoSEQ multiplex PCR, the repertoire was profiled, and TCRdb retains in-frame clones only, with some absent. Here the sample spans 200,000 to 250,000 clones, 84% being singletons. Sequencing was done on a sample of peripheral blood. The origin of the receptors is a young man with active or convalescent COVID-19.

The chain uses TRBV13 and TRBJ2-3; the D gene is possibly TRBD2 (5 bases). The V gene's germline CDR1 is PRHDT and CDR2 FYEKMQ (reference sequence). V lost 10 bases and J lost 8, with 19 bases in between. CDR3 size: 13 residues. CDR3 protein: CAISDRSRGTQYF. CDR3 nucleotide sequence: TGTGCCATCTCGGACCGATCACGGGGTACGCAGTATTTT.

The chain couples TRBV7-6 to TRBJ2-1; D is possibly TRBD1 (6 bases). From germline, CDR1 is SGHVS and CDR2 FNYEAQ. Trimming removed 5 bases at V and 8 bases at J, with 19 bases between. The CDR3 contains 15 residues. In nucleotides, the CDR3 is TGTGCCAGCAGCCCACAACAGGGTCCCATCGATGAGCAGTTCTTC. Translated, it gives CASSPQQGPIDEQFF.

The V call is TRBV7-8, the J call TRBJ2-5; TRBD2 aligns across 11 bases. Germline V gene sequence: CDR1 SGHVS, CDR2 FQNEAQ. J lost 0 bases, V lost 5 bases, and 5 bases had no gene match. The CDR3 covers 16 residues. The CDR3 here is CASSPQGLADQETQYF. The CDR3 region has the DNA TGTGCCAGCAGCCCACAGGGACTAGCGGACCAAGAGACCCAGTACTTC.

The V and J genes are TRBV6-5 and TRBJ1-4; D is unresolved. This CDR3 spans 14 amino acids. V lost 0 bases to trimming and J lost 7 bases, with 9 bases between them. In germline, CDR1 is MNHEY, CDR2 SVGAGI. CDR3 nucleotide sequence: TGTGCCAGCAGTTACTCGGTCCGCGTTGAAAAACTGTTTTTT. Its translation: CASSYSVRVEKLFF.

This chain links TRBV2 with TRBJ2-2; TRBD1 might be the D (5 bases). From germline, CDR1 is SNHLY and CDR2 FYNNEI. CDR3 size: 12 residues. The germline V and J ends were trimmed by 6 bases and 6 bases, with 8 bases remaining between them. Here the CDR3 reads CASSQGPGELFF. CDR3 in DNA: TGTGCCAGCAGCCAGGGCCCCGGGGAGCTGTTTTTT.

The CDR3 bases are TGTGCCAGCAGCGGACAGGGCCGCCATCGTGGCTACACCTTC. This codes for CASSGQGRHRGYTF. The chain joins TRBV7-9 to TRBJ1-2; 8 bases match TRBD1. The CDR3 loop spans 14 amino acids. Germline V CDR1 and CDR2: SEHNR, FQNEAQ (reference sequence). Trimming at V came to 5 bases and at J to 7 bases, leaving 9 bases not matched to a gene.

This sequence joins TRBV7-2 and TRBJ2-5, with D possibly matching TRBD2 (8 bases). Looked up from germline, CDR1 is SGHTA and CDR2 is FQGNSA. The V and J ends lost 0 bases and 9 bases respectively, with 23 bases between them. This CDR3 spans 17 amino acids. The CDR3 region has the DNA TGTGCCAGCAGCTTAGCGATCAGCGGGGGAGACACAGGGGCCCAGTACTTC. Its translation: CASSLAISGGDTGAQYF.